One and the same sample provided the 24 T cell receptor beta chains below, sequenced in a study of blood T cell repertoires in COVID-19. Sequencing was performed with immunoSEQ multiplex PCR; in TCRdb, only in-frame clones are kept and a portion is missing. Among approximately 26,000 clones listed, roughly 84% were seen once. Sequenced material: peripheral blood. These receptors were collected from a human donor in a cohort sampled during active COVID-19. The donor label of this sample is uncertain.

The V and J genes are TRBV10-3 and TRBJ2-2, with 8 bases fitting TRBD1. Looked up from germline, CDR1 is ENHRY and CDR2 is SYGVKD. The CDR3 sequence is 14 residues long. The V segment lost 10 bases and the J segment 3 bases; nucleotides outside the gene matches: 7. The CDR3 loop is CATQGARDTGELFF. The CDR3 DNA follows: TGTGCCACCCAGGGGGCAAGGGACACCGGGGAGCTGTTTTTT.

This rearrangement joins TRBV6-1 to TRBJ1-3; a weak D match, TRBD1 (6 bases). Germline V lookup: CDR1 MNHNS, CDR2 SASEGT. The CDR3 spans 15 residues. Trimming left V 2 bases short and J 4 bases short, with 12 bases between. CDR3 DNA: TGTGCCAGCAGTGAACAGTGGGGGCCGGGAAACACCATATATTTT. Its protein product is CASSEQWGPGNTIYF.

The rearrangement links TRBV7-2 to TRBJ2-7; 7 bases map to TRBD2. V was clipped by 5 bases and J by 1 base; unmatched bases: 8. CDR3 length: 15 amino acids. CDR1 and CDR2 (germline): SGHTA, FQGNSA. The CDR3 sequence is CASSPPGTTSYEQYF. For the CDR3, the DNA is TGTGCCAGCAGCCCCCCCGGGACTACTTCCTACGAGCAGTACTTC.

The V call is TRBV19, the J call TRBJ2-2, with D unclear. The length of the CDR3 is 12 residues. The V end was cut by 3 bases, the J end by 9 bases, with 8 bases between. Looked up from germline, CDR1 is LNHDA and CDR2 is SQIVND (reference sequence). The DNA for the CDR3 is TGTGCCAGTAGTATTTTAGATCGGGAGCTGTTTTTT. Amino acids: CASSILDRELFF. The entire variable domain, with the rest obtained from reference TRBV19 and TRBJ2-2, is as follows: DGGITQSPKYLFRKEGQNVTLSCEQNLNHDAMYWYRQDPGQGLRLIYYSQIVNDFQKGDIAEGYSVSREKKESFPLTVTSAQKNPTAFYLCASSILDRELFFGEGSRLTVL.

The chain combines TRBV6-5 with TRBJ2-2; D perhaps matches TRBD2 (6 bases). V lost 2 bases and J 1 base, leaving 8 bases between the germline ends. Per germline, CDR1 MNHEY and CDR2 SVGAGI. The CDR3 covers 15 residues. CDR3 bases: TGTGCCAGCAGTTACCTGGGGGGGAACACCGGGGAGCTGTTTTTT. Its protein product is CASSYLGGNTGELFF.

The chain is built from TRBV4-3 and TRBJ1-1; maybe TRBD1 (5 bases). Trimming removed 4 bases from V and 6 bases from J, with 15 bases in between. CDR3 length: 14 residues. Per the germline V gene, CDR1 is LGHNA and CDR2 is YSLEER. The CDR3 protein is CASSLLKGSSEAFF. DNA of the CDR3: TGCGCCAGCAGCCTCCTAAAGGGGTCCTCTGAAGCTTTCTTT.

The chain uses TRBV7-2 and TRBJ2-2, with D uncertain. CDR1 SGHTA and CDR2 FQGNSA come from the germline V gene. The germline V and J ends were trimmed by 5 bases and 2 bases, with 12 bases remaining between them. The CDR3 runs to 15 residues. CDR3 sequence reads: CASSPWADNTGELFF. In DNA, the CDR3 is TGTGCCAGCAGCCCATGGGCAGATAACACCGGGGAGCTGTTTTTT.

This chain connects TRBV27 to TRBJ1-2; the D gene is possibly TRBD1 (5 bases). The germline CDR1 and CDR2 sequences are MNHEY and SMNVEV (reference sequence). Trimming left V 3 bases short and J 1 base short, with 15 bases between. This CDR3 has 16 residues. The DNA of the CDR3 is TGTGCCAGCAGTTTCTACGGTCAGGGCAATAACTATGGCTACACCTTC. This codes for CASSFYGQGNNYGYTF.

The chain combines TRBV7-8 with TRBJ2-7, with 7 bases matching TRBD2. Per germline, CDR1 SGHVS and CDR2 FQNEAQ. V shed 3 bases, J shed 3 bases, and the junction held 11 bases outside the gene matches. The CDR3 totals 16 residues. The CDR3 spells CASSFPPGLPIYEQYF. DNA for the CDR3: TGTGCCAGCAGCTTTCCTCCGGGACTACCGATCTACGAGCAGTACTTC.

The chain has TRBV4-1 and TRBJ2-1, with TRBD1 as a possible D gene (6 bases). The V and J ends lost 0 bases and 4 bases respectively, with 13 bases between them. CDR3 length equals 16 residues. Germline assignment: CDR1 MGHRA and CDR2 YSYEKL. CDR3 amino acids: CASSQERIGGYNEQFF. The CDR3 nucleotides are TGCGCCAGCAGCCAAGAAAGGATAGGGGGTTACAATGAGCAGTTCTTC.

This clone was found a few times. This chain links TRBV28 with TRBJ1-2; 11 nucleotides align to TRBD1. The V segment lost 4 bases and the J segment 6 bases; nucleotides outside the gene matches: 4. This CDR3 is 14 amino acids long. The germline gives CDR1 MDHEN, CDR2 SYDVKM. DNA for the CDR3: TGTGCCAGCAGTTCCGGGACAGGGGGTAATGGCTACACCTTC. Its translation: CASSSGTGGNGYTF.

The chain links TRBV27 to TRBJ1-2; weak D call: TRBD1 (6 bases). From germline, CDR1 is MNHEY and CDR2 SMNVEV (reference sequence). V dropped 3 bases and J dropped 4 bases, with 9 bases sitting between them. The CDR3 runs to 13 residues. As DNA, the CDR3 is TGTGCCAGCAGTTTGACAGGAGGCTATGGCTACACCTTC. This gives the protein CASSLTGGYGYTF.

The J gene is TRBJ2-3, the V gene TRBV5-1; 9 bases agree with TRBD2. Trimming cost V 6 bases and J 4 bases; bases outside gene matches: 12. The germline V gene encodes CDR1 SGHRS and CDR2 YFSETQ. CDR3 length: 16 residues. CDR3 nucleotides: TGCGCCAGCACTGGGCGGGGGGGCCAGGTAGCAGATACGCAGTATTTT. This gives the protein CASTGRGGQVADTQYF.

This clone was detected only once. This chain joins TRBV6-2 or TRBV6-3 and TRBJ2-7, with 10 bases lining up with TRBD2. CDR1 and CDR2 from the germline V gene are MNHEY and SVGEGT. The CDR3 is 16 residues long. The V segment lost 0 bases and the J segment 5 bases; nucleotides outside the gene matches: 7. Written as DNA, the CDR3 is TGTGCCAGCAGTTACTCACTAGCGGGGAGCAGGGACGAGCAGTACTTC. It translates to CASSYSLAGSRDEQYF.

The count of this clone is one. The chain is built from TRBV28 and TRBJ1-6; D might be TRBD1 (5 bases). Trimming removed 5 bases from V and 6 bases from J, with 11 bases in between. This CDR3 has 14 residues. CDR1 and CDR2 from the germline V gene are MDHEN and SYDVKM. The CDR3, as DNA: TGTGCCAGCAGTCCTAGGGGAGGTAATTCACCCCTCCACTTT. It translates to CASSPRGGNSPLHF.

This sequence joins TRBV18 and TRBJ2-1; no clear D gene. Trimming cost V 5 bases and J 9 bases, with 14 bases left between them. The germline V gene has CDR1 KGHSH and CDR2 LQKENI. The CDR3 runs 13 residues. The CDR3 loop is CASSTLEIGEQFF. The CDR3, as DNA: TGTGCCAGCTCAACCTTAGAGATTGGTGAGCAGTTCTTC. The complete variable domain, with remaining parts taken from reference TRBV18 and TRBJ2-1, reads NAGVMQNPRHLVRRRGQEARLRCSPMKGHSHVYWYRQLPEEGLKFMVYLQKENIIDESGMPKERFSAEFPKEGPSILRIQQVVRGDSAAYFCASSTLEIGEQFFGPGTRLTVL.

There are a few counts of this clone. The V gene is TRBV5-4, the J gene TRBJ1-2; D ambiguous. V was pared by 0 bases and J by 2 bases, with 8 bases between. Germline V gene sequence: CDR1 SGHNT, CDR2 YYREEE (reference sequence). The CDR3 length is 14 residues. CDR3 DNA: TGTGCCAGCAGCTTGGAGCTGGTGAACTATGGCTACACCTTC. Translating gives CASSLELVNYGYTF.

This chain uses TRBV7-2 with TRBJ2-5, with 9 bases identical to TRBD2. V shed 0 bases, J shed 5 bases, and the junction held 19 bases outside the gene matches. Looked up from germline, CDR1 is SGHTA and CDR2 is FQGNSA. This CDR3 has 20 amino acids. In DNA form, the CDR3 reads TGTGCCAGCAGCTTAGCCCTCACGAGCGGGGGGATTGGATTGGTGGAGACCCAGTACTTC. Encoded protein: CASSLALTSGGIGLVETQYF.

To note about this clone: This same CDR3 is encoded by further DNA sequences in the sample. This sequence joins TRBV9 and TRBJ2-2; the match to TRBD1 covers 8 bases. The trim removed 4 bases at V and 5 bases at J, leaving 10 bases unmatched. Germline lookup yields CDR1 SGDLS and CDR2 YYNGEE. This CDR3 has 16 amino acids. The CDR3 spells CASSPRQGSGTGELFF. In nucleotides, the CDR3 is TGTGCCAGCAGCCCTCGACAGGGGTCGGGGACCGGGGAGCTGTTTTTT.

The chain combines TRBV12-3 or TRBV12-4 with TRBJ1-6; no clear D. The CDR3 totals 13 residues. V was pared by 6 bases and J by 10 bases, with 13 bases between. The CDR3 DNA follows: TGTGCCAGCAGAACCCGGGTCGGGTCACCCCTCCACTTT. The encoded protein is CASRTRVGSPLHF.

V is TRBV6-5 and J is TRBJ1-6; D remains unclear. This CDR3 contains 13 residues. Germline V gene lookup returns CDR1 MNHEY and CDR2 SVGAGI. The germline V and J ends were trimmed by 6 bases and 4 bases, with 7 bases remaining between them. CDR3 bases: TGTGCCAGCAGGAGGGATTATAATTCACCCCTCCACTTT. Translating it yields CASRRDYNSPLHF.

The rearrangement links TRBV5-5 to TRBJ2-2; D gene unclear. CDR1 and CDR2 (germline): SGHKS, YYEKEE (reference sequence). CDR3 length equals 14 residues. Between the trimmed V and J ends, which lost 4 bases and 4 bases, there was a span of 11 bases. Here the CDR3 DNA reads TGTGCCAGCAGCCCCGCCGGGTCCACCGGGGAGCTGTTTTTT. The encoded protein is CASSPAGSTGELFF.

This clone was counted a single time. The chain joins TRBV7-2 to TRBJ1-2, with D perhaps TRBD1 (5 bases). The CDR3 loop spans 13 amino acids. CDR1 and CDR2 from the germline V gene are SGHTA and FQGNSA. Trimming took off 6 bases at V and 3 bases at J, with 11 bases between the two ends. The CDR3, as DNA: TGTGCCAGCAGGTCCGGGGGGGACTATGGCTACACCTTC. Amino acid sequence: CASRSGGDYGYTF.

This clone is a singleton in its sample. The rearrangement links TRBV5-1 to TRBJ2-7, with 9 bases matching TRBD1. V was clipped by 0 bases and J by 8 bases; unmatched bases: 12. The CDR3 is 16 amino acids. CDR1 is SGHRS and CDR2 is YFSETQ in the germline V gene. CDR3 in amino acids: CASSLVAQGQGRKQYF. In nucleotides, the CDR3 is TGCGCCAGCAGCTTGGTGGCACAAGGACAGGGGAGGAAGCAGTACTTC.